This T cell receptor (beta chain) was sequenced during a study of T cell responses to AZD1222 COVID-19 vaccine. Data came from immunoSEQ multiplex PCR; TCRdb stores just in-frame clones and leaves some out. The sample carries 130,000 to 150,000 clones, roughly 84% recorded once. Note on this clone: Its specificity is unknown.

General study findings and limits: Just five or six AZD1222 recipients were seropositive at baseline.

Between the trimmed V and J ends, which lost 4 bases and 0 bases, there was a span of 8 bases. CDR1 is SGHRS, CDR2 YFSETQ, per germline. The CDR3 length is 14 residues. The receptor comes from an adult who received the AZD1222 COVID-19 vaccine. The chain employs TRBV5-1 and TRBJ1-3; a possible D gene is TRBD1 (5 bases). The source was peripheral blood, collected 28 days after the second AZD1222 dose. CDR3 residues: CASSPTDSGNTIYF. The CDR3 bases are TGCGCCAGCAGCCCGACAGACTCTGGAAACACCATATATTTT.